The 32 T cell receptor beta chains reported below all come from one sample, sequenced in a study of OX40 agonist ivuxolimab in advanced cancers. TCRdb keeps only in-frame clones here, not all; method: immunoSEQ multiplex PCR. The sample records some 90,000 clones, more than 70% being singletons. The sample consisted of CD4+ or CD8+ T cells sorted from blood, taken in a trial of the OX40 agonist ivuxolimab. These receptors originate from an adult with an advanced solid tumor such as melanoma, head and neck, liver or kidney cancer.

This clone is a singleton in its sample. This chain links TRBV11-2 with TRBJ1-1, with D unclear. This CDR3 has 15 amino acids. CDR1 and CDR2 from the germline V gene are SGHAT and FQNNGV. V gave up 2 bases and J gave up 1 base, with 11 bases separating them. The chain's CDR3 is CASSLSTWQNTEAFF. Written as DNA, the CDR3 is TGTGCCAGCAGCTTATCGACCTGGCAGAACACTGAAGCTTTCTTT.

The chain recombines TRBV30 with TRBJ2-1; no firm D call. Trimming shortened V by 3 bases and J by 5 bases, and 5 bases separated the two germline ends. The CDR3 is made up of 11 amino acids. Germline loops: CDR1 GTSNPN, CDR2 SVGIG (reference sequence). This CDR3 reads CAWRRNNEQFF. CDR3 bases: TGTGCCTGGAGGCGCAACAATGAGCAGTTCTTC.

The chain combines TRBV27 with TRBJ2-7, with TRBD1 matching 7 bases. This CDR3 contains 13 residues. The germline V gene has CDR1 MNHEY and CDR2 SMNVEV (reference sequence). With 6 bases clipped from V and 6 bases from J, the junction kept 8 bases outside the gene matches. In DNA, the CDR3 is TGTGCCAGCAGGATGGGACAGTTCGCCGAGCAGTACTTC. Its translation: CASRMGQFAEQYF.

This sequence joins TRBV14 and TRBJ2-5; D gene ambiguous. Germline loops: CDR1 SGHDN, CDR2 FVKESK. This CDR3 has 15 residues. Trimming cost V 0 bases and J 1 base, with 9 bases left between them. CDR3 loop: CASSQDMASQETQYF. The CDR3 bases are TGTGCCAGCAGCCAAGATATGGCCTCCCAAGAGACCCAGTACTTC. Full variable domain (remainder filled in from reference TRBV14 and TRBJ2-5): EAGVTQFPSHSVIEKGQTVTLRCDPISGHDNLYWYRRVMGKEIKFLLHFVKESKQDESGMPNNRFLAERTGGTYSTLKVQPAELEDSGVYFCASSQDMASQETQYFGPGTRLLVL.

This chain connects TRBV19 to TRBJ2-3; 8 bases are a match to TRBD2. The V gene's germline CDR1 is LNHDA and CDR2 SQIVND (reference sequence). The CDR3 is 14 residues long. V shed 7 bases, J shed 5 bases, and the junction held 8 bases outside the gene matches. DNA of the CDR3: TGTGCCAGTACCATAAGCGGGAGAGGAGATACGCAGTATTTT. Its protein product is CASTISGRGDTQYF.

This clone was recorded once. The CDR3 DNA reads TGTGCCAGCAAGGCTAGCATCTCGTCCTACGAGCAGTACGTC. It is translated as CASKASISSYEQYV. The genes are TRBV5-4 and TRBJ2-7; possibly TRBD2 for D (5 bases). V was clipped by 6 bases and J by 1 base, with 14 bases between them. This CDR3 has 14 amino acids. The germline CDR1 and CDR2 sequences are SGHNT and YYREEE (reference sequence).

DNA for the CDR3: TGTGCCAGTAGTATAGGAAAGGGGCGGAATCCCTACAATGAGCAGTTCTTC. Residues: CASSIGKGRNPYNEQFF. The rearrangement uses TRBV19 and TRBJ2-1; TRBD1 is a possible D gene (5 bases). The CDR3 extends over 17 amino acids. Germline CDR1 LNHDA, CDR2 SQIVND (reference sequence). V was pared by 1 base and J by 2 bases, with 15 bases between. The complete variable domain, with remaining parts taken from reference TRBV19 and TRBJ2-1, reads DGGITQSPKYLFRKEGQNVTLSCEQNLNHDAMYWYRQDPGQGLRLIYYSQIVNDFQKGDIAEGYSVSREKKESFPLTVTSAQKNPTAFYLCASSIGKGRNPYNEQFFGPGTRLTVL.

This clone was found a few times. This chain links TRBV7-6 with TRBJ2-1, with D perhaps matching TRBD1 (6 bases). V was shortened by 5 bases and J by 7 bases, with 18 bases between the two germline ends. Germline V lookup: CDR1 SGHVS, CDR2 FNYEAQ. The CDR3 is 15 amino acids. CDR3 nucleotides: TGTGCCAGCAGCCCTACGGACAGTCTCTCAAATGAGCAGTTCTTC. Translating it yields CASSPTDSLSNEQFF. Using reference TRBV7-6 and TRBJ2-1 for the parts outside the CDR3, the full variable domain is GAGVSQSPRYKVTKRGQDVALRCDPISGHVSLYWYRQALGQGPEFLTYFNYEAQQDKSGLPNDRFSAERPEGSISTLTIQRTEQRDSAMYRCASSPTDSLSNEQFFGPGTRLTVL.

This clone was detected a few times. This sequence joins TRBV11-2 and TRBJ2-3, with TRBD2 identical over 11 bases. This CDR3 region has 19 residues. CDR1 and CDR2 (germline): SGHAT, FQNNGV. Trimming removed 7 bases from V and 3 bases from J; junction bases left unmatched: 18. In DNA form, the CDR3 reads TGTGCCAGCAACCATAGACGACAGACAGGGACTAGCGGAACAGATACGCAGTATTTT. Protein: CASNHRRQTGTSGTDTQYF.

This chain joins TRBV27 and TRBJ1-1; D gene ambiguous. The CDR3 has 14 amino acids. Germline V lookup: CDR1 MNHEY, CDR2 SMNVEV (reference sequence). Between the trimmed V and J ends, which lost 1 base and 1 base, there was a span of 7 bases. CDR3 DNA sequence: TGTGCCAGCAGTTTATTGTTCGGGAACACTGAAGCTTTCTTT. Its translation is CASSLLFGNTEAFF.

This chain links TRBV4-3 with TRBJ2-1; the match to TRBD1 covers 7 bases. J was trimmed by 5 bases and V by 1 base; bases with no gene match: 8. The CDR3 runs 16 residues. Per the germline V gene, CDR1 is LGHNA and CDR2 is YSLEER. The CDR3 sequence is CASSQATTGAHNEQFF. CDR3 DNA: TGCGCCAGCAGCCAAGCCACCACAGGGGCCCACAATGAGCAGTTCTTC.

The rearrangement uses TRBV4-1 and TRBJ2-5, with D unresolved. The CDR3 contains 14 residues. CDR1 and CDR2 from the germline V gene are MGHRA and YSYEKL. The V end lost 0 bases, the J end lost 5 bases, and 10 bases lay between the germline ends. DNA for the CDR3: TGCGCCAGCAGCCAAGAGTCCGGGCTCGAGACCCAGTACTTC. Translation: CASSQESGLETQYF.

This chain uses TRBV6-5 with TRBJ1-3; D is undetermined. V gave up 6 bases and J gave up 0 bases, with 6 bases separating them. The germline V gene encodes CDR1 MNHEY and CDR2 SVGAGI. The CDR3 length is 13 residues. The CDR3 spells CASRRSSGNTIYF. CDR3 bases: TGTGCCAGCAGACGGAGCTCTGGAAACACCATATATTTT.

The rearrangement links TRBV19 to TRBJ1-4; 8 nucleotides match TRBD1. J was trimmed by 2 bases and V by 4 bases; bases with no gene match: 3. Germline V lookup: CDR1 LNHDA, CDR2 SQIVND (reference sequence). This CDR3 is 15 amino acids long. CDR3 loop: CASSTGTGTNEKLFF. Here the CDR3 DNA reads TGTGCCAGTAGTACCGGGACAGGTACTAATGAAAAACTGTTTTTT.

The chain combines TRBV6-5 with TRBJ2-7; TRBD1 matches 10 bases. The CDR3 totals 14 residues. Germline loops: CDR1 MNHEY, CDR2 SVGAGI. V shed 6 bases, J shed 6 bases, and the junction held 8 bases outside the gene matches. The CDR3 nucleotides read TGTGCCAGCAGGGGCTCGGGACAGGGGTTCGAGCAGTACGTC. As protein: CASRGSGQGFEQYV.

The rearrangement uses TRBV5-4 and TRBJ2-5, with D tentatively TRBD1 (6 bases). CDR1 is SGHNT, CDR2 YYREEE, per germline (reference sequence). This CDR3 spans 15 amino acids. Trimming removed 4 bases from V and 6 bases from J, with 19 bases in between. CDR3 sequence reads: CASSLQVAGAKTQYF. CDR3 DNA: TGTGCCAGCAGCCTACAAGTGGCAGGGGCGAAGACCCAGTACTTC.

The chain links TRBV18 to TRBJ1-1; TRBD1 agrees at 8 bases. Germline CDR1 KGHSH, CDR2 LQKENI. The J segment lost 5 bases and the V segment lost 3 bases, leaving 2 bases of the junction unmatched. The CDR3 is 13 residues long. The CDR3 loop reads CASSPDRGTEAFF. For the CDR3, the DNA is TGTGCCAGCTCACCCGACAGGGGAACTGAAGCTTTCTTT. The complete variable domain, with remaining parts taken from reference TRBV18 and TRBJ1-1, reads NAGVMQNPRHLVRRRGQEARLRCSPMKGHSHVYWYRQLPEEGLKFMVYLQKENIIDESGMPKERFSAEFPKEGPSILRIQQVVRGDSAAYFCASSPDRGTEAFFGQGTRLTVV.

The chain links TRBV7-9 to TRBJ2-7, with D perhaps matching TRBD2 (5 bases). This CDR3 is 17 amino acids long. Germline-derived CDR1 and CDR2 are SEHNR and FQNEAQ (reference sequence). The ends were cut back, 0 bases at V and 2 bases at J, with 17 bases in the middle. CDR3 DNA sequence: TGTGCCAGCAGCTTAGCGATACTGACTACCCGCCCCTACGAGCAGTACTTC. It is translated as CASSLAILTTRPYEQYF.

Only one count was recorded for this clone. J is TRBJ1-3 and V is TRBV9; D is possibly TRBD1 (5 bases). The germline V gene encodes CDR1 SGDLS and CDR2 YYNGEE. The CDR3 has 16 amino acids. V lost 3 bases and J 2 bases, leaving 15 bases between the germline ends. The DNA for the CDR3 is TGTGCCAGCAGCGCCCAACCGCGGGGGACTGGAAACACCATATATTTT. Translation: CASSAQPRGTGNTIYF.

This clone was observed a single time. The genes are TRBV28 and TRBJ1-3, with 7 bases lining up with TRBD1. The CDR3 totals 17 residues. Trimming cost V 5 bases and J 1 base; bases outside gene matches: 11. Germline CDR1 reads MDHEN; CDR2 reads SYDVKM. This chain's CDR3 is CASSIAGQRISGNTIYF. As DNA, the CDR3 is TGTGCCAGCAGTATTGCGGGACAGAGGATTTCTGGAAACACCATATATTTT. Full variable domain (rest looked up from reference TRBV28 and TRBJ1-3): DVKVTQSSRYLVKRTGEKVFLECVQDMDHENMFWYRQDPGLGLRLIYFSYDVKMKEKGDIPEGYSVSREKKERFSLILESASTNQTSMYLCASSIAGQRISGNTIYFGEGSWLTVV.

This chain links TRBV11-1 with TRBJ2-5, with 8 nucleotides matching TRBD2. The ends lost 1 base at V and 2 bases at J; junction bases unmatched: 6. CDR1 and CDR2 (germline): SGHAT, FQDESV (reference sequence). This CDR3 contains 16 residues. DNA of the CDR3: TGTGCCAGCAGCTTAGTATCCGGGACTAGTCAAGAGACCCAGTACTTC. It is translated as CASSLVSGTSQETQYF.

The genes are TRBV18 and TRBJ1-2, with 7 bases matching TRBD1. J lost 2 bases, V lost 3 bases, and 3 bases had no gene match. Germline CDR1 and CDR2: KGHSH and LQKENI. The CDR3 contains 14 residues. CDR3 sequence reads: CASSPATGNYGYTF. In nucleotides, the CDR3 is TGTGCCAGCTCACCTGCGACAGGGAACTATGGCTACACCTTC.

This chain links TRBV7-2 with TRBJ2-1; 7 bases agree with TRBD1. V lost 3 bases to trimming and J lost 5 bases; unmatched junction nucleotides: 1. This CDR3 comprises 13 residues. The germline CDR1 and CDR2 sequences are SGHTA and FQGNSA. The CDR3 sequence: CASSLGQNNEQFF. Here the CDR3 DNA reads TGTGCCAGCAGCTTGGGACAGAACAATGAGCAGTTCTTC. The variable domain in full, completed from reference TRBV7-2 and TRBJ2-1, reads GAGVSQSPSNKVTEKGKDVELRCDPISGHTALYWYRQSLGQGLEFLIYFQGNSAPDKSGLPSDRFSAERTGGSVSTLTIQRTQQEDSAVYLCASSLGQNNEQFFGPGTRLTVL.

DNA of the CDR3: TGCGCCAGCAGCTCCGGACAGGGCGAGGAAAAACTGTTTTTT. Protein: CASSSGQGEEKLFF. The chain couples TRBV5-1 to TRBJ1-4, with 8 bases fitting TRBD1. CDR1 and CDR2 (germline): SGHRS, YFSETQ. V lost 3 bases, J lost 8 bases, and 6 bases stayed unmatched. CDR3 length equals 14 residues.

The CDR3 nucleotides read TGCAGCGTTGGCCAGGGCGGGGACACTGAAGCTTTCTTT. The encoded protein is CSVGQGGDTEAFF. V is TRBV29-1 and J is TRBJ1-1; weak D call: TRBD1 (5 bases). Trimming pared 4 bases from V and 3 bases from J, leaving 12 bases between. The length of the CDR3 is 13 residues. The germline gives CDR1 SQVTM, CDR2 ANQGSEA.

The V gene is TRBV5-1, the J gene TRBJ1-3; possible D gene TRBD1, 5 bases. The germline CDR1 and CDR2 sequences are SGHRS and YFSETQ. CDR3 length equals 15 residues. V was cut by 4 bases and J by 0 bases, with 11 bases left in between. The CDR3 DNA reads TGCGCCAGCAGCCCGACGGGACTCTCTGGAAACACCATATATTTT. This encodes CASSPTGLSGNTIYF.

This clone has more than one count but fewer than ten. The chain links TRBV25-1 to TRBJ1-2; perhaps TRBD1 as D (5 bases). The V gene lost 3 bases and the J gene lost 8 bases, with 13 bases spanning the gap. CDR1 MGHDK and CDR2 SYGVNS come from the germline V gene. The CDR3 is 13 residues long. The CDR3 loop reads CASSDRGVGGYTF. CDR3 in DNA: TGTGCCAGCAGTGATCGGGGGGTAGGAGGCTACACCTTC.

The chain carries TRBV15 and TRBJ2-1, with TRBD1 identical over 8 bases. CDR1 LNHNV and CDR2 YYDKDF come from the germline V gene (reference sequence). This CDR3 has 15 residues. Trimming removed 0 bases from V and 6 bases from J; junction bases left unmatched: 4. The DNA of the CDR3 is TGTGCCACCAGCAGAGAACAGGGGGAGGTCAATGAGCAGTTCTTC. Translation: CATSREQGEVNEQFF.

The chain recombines TRBV5-4 with TRBJ2-1; TRBD2 matches at 9 bases. CDR3 length equals 15 residues. Trimming took 0 bases from V and 5 from J; bases not matched to a gene: 3. CDR1 SGHNT and CDR2 YYREEE come from the germline V gene (reference sequence). The CDR3: CASSLVLAGDNEQFF. CDR3 coding DNA: TGTGCCAGCAGCTTGGTGTTAGCGGGAGACAATGAGCAGTTCTTC.

V gene TRBV5-4 combines with J gene TRBJ2-2, with 7 positions matching TRBD1. Per germline, CDR1 SGHNT and CDR2 YYREEE (reference sequence). This CDR3 has 14 residues. Trimming took 3 bases from V and 2 from J; bases not matched to a gene: 1. The CDR3 DNA reads as TGTGCCAGCAGCTGGACAGGAAACACCGGGGAGCTGTTTTTT. It specifies CASSWTGNTGELFF.

V is TRBV27 and J is TRBJ2-1; D assignment may be TRBD1 or TRBD2 (6 bases each). There are 17 residues in the CDR3. Germline lookup yields CDR1 MNHEY and CDR2 SMNVEV (reference sequence). V was clipped by 1 base and J by 4 bases, with 17 bases between them. CDR3 coding DNA: TGTGCCAGCAGTTTATTCGACCCCCGAGGGGGGTACAATGAGCAGTTCTTC. It specifies CASSLFDPRGGYNEQFF.

The chain employs TRBV7-6 and TRBJ1-5; no clear D. CDR3 length: 15 amino acids. With 1 base removed from V and 1 base from J, the gap between germline ends came to 8 bases. Looked up from germline, CDR1 is SGHVS and CDR2 is FNYEAQ. CDR3 DNA: TGTGCCAGCAGCTTAGGACCCGTCAGCAATCAGCCCCAGCATTTT. It translates to CASSLGPVSNQPQHF.